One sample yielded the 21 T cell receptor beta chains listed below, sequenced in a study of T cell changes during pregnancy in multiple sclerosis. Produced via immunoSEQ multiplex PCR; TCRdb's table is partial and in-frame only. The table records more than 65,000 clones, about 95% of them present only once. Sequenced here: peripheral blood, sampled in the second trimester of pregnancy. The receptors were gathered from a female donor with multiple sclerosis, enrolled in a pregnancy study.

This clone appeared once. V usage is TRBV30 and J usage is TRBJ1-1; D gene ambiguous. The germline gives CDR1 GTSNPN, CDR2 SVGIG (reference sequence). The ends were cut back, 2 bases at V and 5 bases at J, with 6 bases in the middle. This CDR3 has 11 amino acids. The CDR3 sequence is CAWSSGTEAFF. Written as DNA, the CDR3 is TGTGCCTGGAGTAGCGGGACTGAAGCTTTCTTT.

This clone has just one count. The chain's CDR3 is CASTLAGGRNEQFF. DNA of the CDR3: TGTGCCAGCACCCTAGCGGGAGGGAGGAATGAGCAGTTCTTC. The V call is TRBV4-2, the J call TRBJ2-1; 12 bases align to TRBD2. V shed 7 bases and J 7 bases; nucleotides not matched to a gene: 5. This CDR3 contains 14 residues. The germline V gene encodes CDR1 LGHNA and CDR2 YNFKEQ.

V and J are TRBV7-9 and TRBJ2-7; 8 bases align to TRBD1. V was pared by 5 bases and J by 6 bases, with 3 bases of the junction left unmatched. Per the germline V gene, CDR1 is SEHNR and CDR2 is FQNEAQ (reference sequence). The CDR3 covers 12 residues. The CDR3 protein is CASSLGTGEQYF. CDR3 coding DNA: TGTGCCAGCAGCCTAGGGACAGGCGAGCAGTACTTC.

The CDR3 bases are TGTGCCAGCAGTTTTCCCCCCTCTGCTAGCGGGAGAAAGGACGAGCAGTACTTC. Residues: CASSFPPSASGRKDEQYF. This sequence joins TRBV28 and TRBJ2-7; 10 positions agree with TRBD2. Per the germline V gene, CDR1 is MDHEN and CDR2 is SYDVKM. This CDR3 region has 18 residues. Trimming took 3 bases from V and 5 from J; bases not matched to a gene: 16. The whole variable domain, remainder taken from reference TRBV28 and TRBJ2-7, is DVKVTQSSRYLVKRTGEKVFLECVQDMDHENMFWYRQDPGLGLRLIYFSYDVKMKEKGDIPEGYSVSREKKERFSLILESASTNQTSMYLCASSFPPSASGRKDEQYFGPGTRLTVT.

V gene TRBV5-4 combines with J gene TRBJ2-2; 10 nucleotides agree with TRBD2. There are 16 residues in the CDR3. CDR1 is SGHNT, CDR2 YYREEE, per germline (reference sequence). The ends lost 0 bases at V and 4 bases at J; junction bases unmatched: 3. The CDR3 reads CASSLGLAGVTGELFF. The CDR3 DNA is TGTGCCAGCAGCTTGGGGCTAGCGGGAGTCACCGGGGAGCTGTTTTTT.

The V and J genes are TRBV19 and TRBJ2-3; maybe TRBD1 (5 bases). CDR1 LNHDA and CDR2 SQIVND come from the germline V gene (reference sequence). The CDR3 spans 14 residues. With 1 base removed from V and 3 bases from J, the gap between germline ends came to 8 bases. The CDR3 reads CASSIGQGTDTQYF. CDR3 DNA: TGTGCCAGTAGTATAGGGCAGGGAACAGATACGCAGTATTTT.

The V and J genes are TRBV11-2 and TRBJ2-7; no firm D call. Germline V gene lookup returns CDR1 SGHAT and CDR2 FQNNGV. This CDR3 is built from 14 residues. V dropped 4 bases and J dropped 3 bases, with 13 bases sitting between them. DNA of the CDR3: TGTGCCAGCAGCTCCTCCGATAGAAACTACGAGCAGTACTTC. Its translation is CASSSSDRNYEQYF.

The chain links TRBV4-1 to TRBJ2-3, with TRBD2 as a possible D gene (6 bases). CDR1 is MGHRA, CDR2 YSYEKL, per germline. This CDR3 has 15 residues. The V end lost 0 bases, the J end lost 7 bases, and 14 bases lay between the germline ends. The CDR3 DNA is TGCGCCAGCAGCCAAGATGAGACTAGTCGTAATACGCAGTATTTT. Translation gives CASSQDETSRNTQYF.

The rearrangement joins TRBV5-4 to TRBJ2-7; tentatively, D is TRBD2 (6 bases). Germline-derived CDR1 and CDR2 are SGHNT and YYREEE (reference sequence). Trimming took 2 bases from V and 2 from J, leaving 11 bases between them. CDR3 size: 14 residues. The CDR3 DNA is TGTGCCAGCAGCTTCCCCGGGACTCCCTACGAGCAGTACTTC. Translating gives CASSFPGTPYEQYF.

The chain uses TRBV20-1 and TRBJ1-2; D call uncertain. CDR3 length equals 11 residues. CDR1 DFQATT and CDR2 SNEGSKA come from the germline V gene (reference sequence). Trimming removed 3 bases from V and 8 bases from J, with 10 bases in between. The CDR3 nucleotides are TGCAGTGCTAGTGAACTCGGGGGCTACACCTTC. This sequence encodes CSASELGGYTF.

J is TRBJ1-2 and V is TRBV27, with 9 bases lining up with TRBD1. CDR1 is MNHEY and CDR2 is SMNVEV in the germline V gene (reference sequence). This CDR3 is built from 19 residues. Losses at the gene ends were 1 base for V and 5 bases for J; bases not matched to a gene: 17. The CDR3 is CASSLYGQGRWRLKYGYTF. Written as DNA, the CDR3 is TGTGCCAGCAGTTTATATGGACAGGGGCGATGGAGATTAAAATATGGCTACACCTTC.

CDR3 amino acids: CASSSARGRQGYTF. In DNA, the CDR3 is TGTGCCAGCAGCAGTGCCAGGGGTAGACAAGGCTACACCTTC. V gene TRBV13 combines with J gene TRBJ1-2; tentatively, D is TRBD1 (6 bases). Trimming removed 5 bases at V and 8 bases at J, with 18 bases between. In germline, CDR1 is PRHDT, CDR2 FYEKMQ (reference sequence). This CDR3 has 14 amino acids.

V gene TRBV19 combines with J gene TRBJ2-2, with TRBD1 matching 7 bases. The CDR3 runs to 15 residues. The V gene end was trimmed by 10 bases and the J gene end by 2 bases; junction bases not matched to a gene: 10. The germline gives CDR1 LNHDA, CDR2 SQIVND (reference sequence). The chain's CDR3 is CATTGTAKNTGELFF. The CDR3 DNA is TGTGCCACCACAGGGACAGCAAAAAACACCGGGGAGCTGTTTTTT.

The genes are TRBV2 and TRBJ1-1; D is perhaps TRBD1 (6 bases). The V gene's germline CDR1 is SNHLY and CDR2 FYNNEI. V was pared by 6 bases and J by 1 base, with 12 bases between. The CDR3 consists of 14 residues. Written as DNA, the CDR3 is TGTGCCAGCAGACGCCAGGGGCAGAACACTGAAGCTTTCTTT. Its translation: CASRRQGQNTEAFF.

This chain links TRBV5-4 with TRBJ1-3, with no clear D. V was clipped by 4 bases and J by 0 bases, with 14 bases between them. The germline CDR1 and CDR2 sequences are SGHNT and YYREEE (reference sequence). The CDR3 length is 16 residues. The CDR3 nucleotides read TGTGCCAGCAGCCCGCTGGGCGTAGACTCTGGAAACACCATATATTTT. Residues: CASSPLGVDSGNTIYF. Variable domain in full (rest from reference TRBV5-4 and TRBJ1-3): ETGVTQSPTHLIKTRGQQVTLRCSSQSGHNTVSWYQQALGQGPQFIFQYYREEENGRGNFPPRFSGLQFPNYSSELNVNALELDDSALYLCASSPLGVDSGNTIYFGEGSWLTVV.

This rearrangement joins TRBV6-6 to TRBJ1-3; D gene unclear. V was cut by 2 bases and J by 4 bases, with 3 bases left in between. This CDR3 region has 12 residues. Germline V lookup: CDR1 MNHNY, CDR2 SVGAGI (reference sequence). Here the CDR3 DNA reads TGTGCCAGCAGTTACGCGGGAAACACCATATATTTT. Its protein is CASSYAGNTIYF.

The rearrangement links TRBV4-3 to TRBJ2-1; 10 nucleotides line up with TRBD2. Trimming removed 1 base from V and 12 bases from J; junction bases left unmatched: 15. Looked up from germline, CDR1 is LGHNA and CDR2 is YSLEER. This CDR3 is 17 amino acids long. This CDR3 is CASSQVISGLAGAGQFF. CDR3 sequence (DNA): TGCGCCAGCAGCCAAGTTATCTCGGGGCTAGCGGGAGCAGGGCAGTTCTTC.

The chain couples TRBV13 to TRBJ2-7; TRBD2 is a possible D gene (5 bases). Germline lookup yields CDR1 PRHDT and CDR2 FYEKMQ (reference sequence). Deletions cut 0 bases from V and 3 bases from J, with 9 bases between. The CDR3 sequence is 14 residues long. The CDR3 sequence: CASSLGRGGYEQYF. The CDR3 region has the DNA TGTGCCAGCAGCTTAGGCCGCGGAGGCTACGAGCAGTACTTC.

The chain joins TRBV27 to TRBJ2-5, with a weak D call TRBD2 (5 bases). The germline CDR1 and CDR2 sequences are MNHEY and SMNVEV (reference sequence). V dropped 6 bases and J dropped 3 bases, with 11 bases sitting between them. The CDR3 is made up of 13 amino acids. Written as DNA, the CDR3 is TGTGCCAGCAGGCCCACTAGAAAAGAGACCCAGTACTTC. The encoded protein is CASRPTRKETQYF.

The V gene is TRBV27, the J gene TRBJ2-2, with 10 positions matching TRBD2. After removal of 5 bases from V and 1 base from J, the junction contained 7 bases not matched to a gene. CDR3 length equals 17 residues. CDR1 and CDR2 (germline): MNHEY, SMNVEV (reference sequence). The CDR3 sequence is CASSLSRTSGNTGELFF. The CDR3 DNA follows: TGTGCCAGCAGTCTTTCCCGGACTAGCGGGAACACCGGGGAGCTGTTTTTT.

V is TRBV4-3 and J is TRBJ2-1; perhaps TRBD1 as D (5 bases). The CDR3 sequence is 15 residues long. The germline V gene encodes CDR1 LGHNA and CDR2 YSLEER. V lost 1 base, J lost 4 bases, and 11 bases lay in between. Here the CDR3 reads CASSQAWRQYNEQFF. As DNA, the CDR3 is TGCGCCAGCAGCCAAGCGTGGAGACAGTACAATGAGCAGTTCTTC.